This TCR beta chain was obtained from a study of human versus mouse CDR3 diversity and MHC coevolution. Study information: Samples had between roughly 0.6 x 10^7 and 1.6 x 10^7 valid reads. Findings and caveats of the study: Mice had fewer CDR3 deletions and insertions than humans on average. Humans had the largest estimated TCR beta repertoire, 1.5 million to 2 million clonotypes.

Naive CD4 T cells were sorted as CD45RO-negative, CD62L-positive. TCRdb's copy holds only in-frame clones and misses some; the assay was immunoSEQ multiplex PCR. Here the sample spans around 59,000 clones, over 90% being singletons. Concerning this clone: Its target is unknown.

V dropped 5 bases and J dropped 2; count of bases not matched to a gene: 4. CDR3 length: 14 amino acids. Germline V gene data show CDR1 as SGHVS and CDR2 as FQNEAQ. Sequencing used naive CD4+ T cells from blood. Subset denoted: CD45RO-negative CD62L-positive naive CD4 T cells. This TCR derives from a person in their sixties or seventies in good health. This chain joins TRBV7-8 and TRBJ2-7, with 9 positions matching TRBD1. The CDR3 coding sequence is TGTGCCAGCAGCCAGGGACAGGGTCCCTACGAGCAGTACTTC. Translated, it gives CASSQGQGPYEQYF.